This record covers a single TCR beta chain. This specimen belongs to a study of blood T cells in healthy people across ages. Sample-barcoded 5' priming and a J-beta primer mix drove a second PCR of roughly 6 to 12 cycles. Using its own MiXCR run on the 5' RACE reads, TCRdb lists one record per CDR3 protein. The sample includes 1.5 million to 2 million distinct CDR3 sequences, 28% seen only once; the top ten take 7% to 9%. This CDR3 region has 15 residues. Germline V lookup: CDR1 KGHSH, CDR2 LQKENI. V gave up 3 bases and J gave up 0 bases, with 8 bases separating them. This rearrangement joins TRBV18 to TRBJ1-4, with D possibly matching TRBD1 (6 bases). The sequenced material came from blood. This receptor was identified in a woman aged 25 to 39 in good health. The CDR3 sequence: CASSPSGATNEKLFF. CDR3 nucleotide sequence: TGTGCCAGCTCACCCTCAGGGGCAACTAATGAAAAACTGTTTTTT.